The 21 T cell receptor beta chains in this list originate from one sample, sequenced in a study of CD8 T cells in ankylosing spondylitis. TCRdb fed the 5' RACE reads into MiXCR, producing one record per CDR3 protein. The data show roughly 130,000 distinct CDR3 sequences, 6% to 8.5% seen once. The sequenced sample consisted of blood, either unsorted or a sorted T cell fraction (not recorded which). These receptor sequences come from a male donor with ankylosing spondylitis or in good health (not recorded which).

This clonotype was recorded at least ten times. The V and J genes are TRBV12-3 or TRBV12-4 and TRBJ1-4; D unresolved. Trimming shortened V by 4 bases and J by 4 bases, and 10 bases separated the two germline ends. The CDR3 spans 14 residues. CDR3 region: CASSSYTLNEKLFF. As DNA, the CDR3 is TGTGCCAGCAGTTCCTACACCCTTAATGAAAAACTGTTTTTT.

This clonotype has at least ten counts. The V call is TRBV12-3 or TRBV12-4, the J call TRBJ2-2; TRBD1 aligns across 7 bases. The CDR3 totals 15 residues. V trimming: 5 bases; J trimming: 4 bases; junction bases outside the gene matches: 7. CDR3 residues: CASSERQGGTGELFF. CDR3 DNA sequence: TGTGCCAGCAGTGAACGACAGGGCGGCACCGGGGAGCTGTTTTTT.

This clonotype was counted at least ten times. Here the CDR3 DNA reads TGCGCCAGCAGCGGAACTAGCGGGAGGATCTCCTACGAGCAGTACTTC. This codes for CASSGTSGRISYEQYF. V is TRBV5-1 and J is TRBJ2-7; 12 nucleotides line up with TRBD2. The ends lost 4 bases at V and 0 bases at J; junction bases unmatched: 5. CDR3 size: 16 residues. The germline V gene has CDR1 SGHRS and CDR2 YFSETQ.

The J gene is TRBJ2-3, the V gene TRBV18; 7 bases map to TRBD1. The junction had 8 bases not matched to a gene; V was cut back by 2 bases and J by 3 bases. Germline CDR1 KGHSH, CDR2 LQKENI. The CDR3 totals 16 residues. In DNA, the CDR3 is TGTGCCAGCTCACCATCTCGACCAGGGGGTACAGATACGCAGTATTTT. Translated: CASSPSRPGGTDTQYF.

This clonotype was observed at least ten times. This sequence joins TRBV7-9 and TRBJ1-3; the D is unclear. CDR1 and CDR2 from the germline V gene are SEHNR and FQNEAQ (reference sequence). Trimming shortened V by 5 bases and J by 4 bases, and 9 bases separated the two germline ends. This CDR3 is built from 13 residues. This CDR3 is CASSPSAGNTIYF. In nucleotides, the CDR3 is TGTGCCAGCAGCCCGTCTGCGGGAAACACCATATATTTT.

This clonotype was detected only a few times. The J gene is TRBJ1-2, the V gene TRBV3-1; perhaps TRBD1 as D (5 bases). The V gene lost 3 bases and the J gene lost 6 bases, with 11 bases spanning the gap. Germline values: CDR1 LGHDT, CDR2 YNNKEL (reference sequence). This CDR3 region has 13 residues. Here the CDR3 DNA reads TGTGCCAGCAGCCAGATCGCAGGGAATGGCTACACCTTC. Amino acids: CASSQIAGNGYTF.

This clonotype was recorded at least ten times. This chain joins TRBV6-2 or TRBV6-3 and TRBJ1-2; 7 bases line up with TRBD1. Trimming took 5 bases from V and 7 from J; bases not matched to a gene: 7. The germline gives CDR1 MNHEY, CDR2 SVGEGT. The CDR3 extends over 13 amino acids. The CDR3 DNA follows: TGTGCCAGCAGTCCGGACAGGACCGGTGGCTACACCTTC. Translation gives CASSPDRTGGYTF.

The sample holds many counts of this clonotype. J is TRBJ1-2 and V is TRBV27, with TRBD1 matching over 9 bases. J was trimmed by 5 bases and V by 6 bases; bases with no gene match: 7. This CDR3 is 14 amino acids long. Per the germline V gene, CDR1 is MNHEY and CDR2 is SMNVEV (reference sequence). CDR3 loop: CASRGTGTSYGYTF. DNA of the CDR3: TGTGCCAGCAGGGGGACAGGGACCTCGTATGGCTACACCTTC.

This clonotype was detected ten times or more. The chain carries TRBV7-2 and TRBJ2-1; TRBD2 aligns across 9 bases. CDR3 length: 16 amino acids. Losses at the gene ends were 5 bases for V and 4 bases for J; bases not matched to a gene: 9. CDR1 is SGHTA and CDR2 is FQGNSA in the germline V gene. CDR3 loop: CASSGPGTSRYNEQFF. The CDR3 nucleotides read TGTGCCAGCAGCGGCCCCGGGACTAGCAGATACAATGAGCAGTTCTTC.

There are many counts of this clonotype. The V gene is TRBV5-1, the J gene TRBJ2-7, with 10 positions matching TRBD2. Germline V CDR1 and CDR2: SGHRS, YFSETQ. V lost 0 bases, J lost 6 bases, and 6 bases stayed unmatched. The CDR3 length is 15 residues. This chain's CDR3 is CASSLVLAGVGEQYF. The CDR3 bases are TGCGCCAGCAGCTTGGTTCTAGCGGGAGTAGGCGAGCAGTACTTC.

This clonotype was seen ten or more times. The chain is built from TRBV29-1 and TRBJ2-2, with 9 bases lining up with TRBD2. The J segment lost 9 bases and the V segment lost 4 bases, leaving 9 bases of the junction unmatched. This CDR3 region has 14 residues. The germline CDR1 and CDR2 sequences are SQVTM and ANQGSEA. CDR3 bases: TGCAGCGTTGGGCTAGCGGGACCCTCCCGGGAGCTGTTTTTT. Its translation: CSVGLAGPSRELFF.

The table lists this clonotype with many counts. The rearrangement links TRBV12-3 or TRBV12-4 to TRBJ1-6, with 7 bases identical to TRBD1. The V gene end was trimmed by 2 bases and the J gene end by 5 bases; junction bases not matched to a gene: 6. This CDR3 has 16 residues. CDR3 amino acids: CASSLTPGQNNSPLHF. The CDR3 DNA reads as TGTGCCAGCAGTTTAACTCCGGGACAGAATAATTCACCCCTCCACTTT.

This clonotype was detected many times. This chain joins TRBV5-1 and TRBJ2-5; D is perhaps TRBD1 (6 bases). The length of the CDR3 is 18 residues. The V end was cut by 0 bases, the J end by 1 base, with 19 bases between. Germline loops: CDR1 SGHRS, CDR2 YFSETQ. CDR3 region: CASSLVARQVLTQETQYF. CDR3 nucleotide sequence: TGCGCCAGCAGCTTGGTTGCCCGACAGGTACTTACCCAAGAGACCCAGTACTTC.

This clonotype was counted ten times or more. This rearrangement joins TRBV18 to TRBJ2-5; D unclear. In germline, CDR1 is KGHSH, CDR2 LQKENI. The CDR3 is 13 amino acids. V shed 0 bases and J shed 2 bases, with 4 bases lying between them. The CDR3 is CASSPPSQETQYF. DNA for the CDR3: TGTGCCAGCTCACCACCATCACAAGAGACCCAGTACTTC.

This clonotype was seen a single time. The chain joins TRBV6-5 to TRBJ2-5, with D tentatively TRBD1 or TRBD2 (5 bases each). CDR3 size: 15 residues. Per germline, CDR1 MNHEY and CDR2 SVGAGI. The V gene lost 0 bases and the J gene lost 1 base, with 9 bases spanning the gap. DNA of the CDR3: TGTGCCAGCAGTTACTCCGAGGGGACCCAAGAGACCCAGTACTTC. This translates into CASSYSEGTQETQYF.

This clonotype was observed at least ten times. This chain joins TRBV29-1 and TRBJ2-3, with D tentatively TRBD1 (6 bases). This CDR3 has 15 residues. CDR1 and CDR2 (germline): SQVTM, ANQGSEA. The V and J ends lost 4 bases and 6 bases respectively, with 20 bases between them. CDR3 residues: CSVVFRGLQGDTQYF. The CDR3 bases are TGCAGCGTTGTGTTCCGTGGCCTCCAGGGGGATACGCAGTATTTT.

This clonotype showed up many times. This chain uses TRBV30 with TRBJ2-7; D is possibly TRBD2 (5 bases). Deletions cut 4 bases from V and 3 bases from J, with 13 bases between. This CDR3 contains 13 residues. The germline V gene has CDR1 GTSNPN and CDR2 SVGIG (reference sequence). The CDR3 loop reads CAWKAEDLYEQYF. The CDR3 DNA reads as TGTGCCTGGAAGGCGGAGGACCTCTACGAGCAGTACTTC.

The sample holds many counts of this clonotype. V is TRBV7-9 and J is TRBJ1-2; D uncertain. The CDR3 runs 11 residues. Trimming removed 1 base at V and 6 bases at J, with 3 bases between. In germline, CDR1 is SEHNR, CDR2 FQNEAQ (reference sequence). CDR3 DNA sequence: TGTGCCAGCAGCTTAGTAGATGGCTACACCTTC. The encoded protein is CASSLVDGYTF.

This clonotype was seen many times. The chain employs TRBV6-1 and TRBJ2-3; 8 positions agree with TRBD2. Germline V gene lookup returns CDR1 MNHNS and CDR2 SASEGT. The length of the CDR3 is 14 residues. The V and J ends lost 10 bases and 6 bases, in that order; junction bases with no gene match: 12. CDR3 coding DNA: TGTGCCACCACCCTTAGCGGGGCCTCCGATACGCAGTATTTT. The encoded protein is CATTLSGASDTQYF.

This clonotype showed up many times. This chain joins TRBV5-1 and TRBJ2-5, with 7 bases identical to TRBD2. The CDR3 contains 14 residues. Per germline, CDR1 SGHRS and CDR2 YFSETQ. V lost 2 bases and J lost 5; bases outside the gene matches: 6. The DNA of the CDR3 is TGCGCCAGCAGCTTAGCGGGGCGTCATGAGACCCAGTACTTC. This sequence encodes CASSLAGRHETQYF. Using reference TRBV5-1 and TRBJ2-5 for the parts outside the CDR3, the full variable domain is KAGVTQTPRYLIKTRGQQVTLSCSPISGHRSVSWYQQTPGQGLQFLFEYFSETQRNKGNFPGRFSGRQFSNSRSEMNVSTLELGDSALYLCASSLAGRHETQYFGPGTRLLVL.

This clonotype has a count of ten or more. The chain joins TRBV10-3 to TRBJ2-2; possibly TRBD1 for D (6 bases). The ends were cut back, 10 bases at V and 0 bases at J, with 18 bases in the middle. The CDR3 has 16 amino acids. Germline V CDR1 and CDR2: ENHRY, SYGVKD. CDR3 sequence (DNA): TGTGCCACCACCGGACAGAGTTTCGCGAACACCGGGGAGCTGTTTTTT. Translated, it gives CATTGQSFANTGELFF.